A single sample is the source of the 32 T cell receptor beta chains below, sequenced in a study of blood T cell repertoires in COVID-19 (dated by TCRdb to 2018 to 2020). Library construction relied on the immunoSEQ multiplex PCR assay. TCRdb carries this immuneACCESS record with in-frame sequences only. Its versions omit some clonotypes, under half of them owing to an unresolved V gene in the studies checked, with the rest unexplained. The table for this sample lists approximately 130,000 clones; 84% of them were counted only once. The top ten hold 9.5% to 15% of the sample. The specimen was peripheral blood. These receptors were obtained from a human donor in a cohort sampled during active COVID-19.

V usage is TRBV20-1 and J usage is TRBJ1-4; 8 nucleotides align to TRBD1. This CDR3 has 14 amino acids. The germline V gene has CDR1 DFQATT and CDR2 SNEGSKA (reference sequence). V was clipped by 4 bases and J by 8 bases; unmatched bases: 9. CDR3 amino acids: CSANDDRGWEKLFF. Here the CDR3 DNA reads TGCAGTGCTAATGATGACAGGGGTTGGGAAAAACTGTTTTTT.

This chain uses TRBV11-2 with TRBJ2-5; D gene uncertain. CDR1 SGHAT and CDR2 FQNNGV come from the germline V gene. V lost 5 bases to trimming and J lost 0 bases, with 7 bases between them. The CDR3 spans 13 residues. The CDR3 protein is CASSPTYQETQYF. The CDR3 bases are TGTGCCAGCAGCCCGACATACCAAGAGACCCAGTACTTC.

The rearrangement joins TRBV10-3 to TRBJ1-1, with 9 positions matching TRBD1. The V segment lost 6 bases and the J segment 0 bases; nucleotides outside the gene matches: 5. This CDR3 comprises 15 residues. The V gene's germline CDR1 is ENHRY and CDR2 SYGVKD. The CDR3 region has the DNA TGTGCCATCAGACCCGGACAGGGGATGAACACTGAAGCTTTCTTT. The encoded protein is CAIRPGQGMNTEAFF.

This clone was seen a single time. Distinct nucleotide sequences in the sample also encode this CDR3. The J gene is TRBJ1-5, the V gene TRBV5-1, with 8 bases matching TRBD1. V lost 4 bases to trimming and J lost 5 bases; unmatched junction nucleotides: 5. The CDR3 runs 14 residues. Germline V gene sequence: CDR1 SGHRS, CDR2 YFSETQ. For the CDR3, the DNA is TGCGCCAGCAGCATCGGACAGGGAGATCAGCCCCAGCATTTT. Amino acid sequence: CASSIGQGDQPQHF.

The chain recombines TRBV10-3 with TRBJ1-1, with D possibly matching TRBD1 (6 bases). The V gene lost 3 bases and the J gene lost 5 bases, with 13 bases spanning the gap. The CDR3 loop spans 14 amino acids. CDR1 is ENHRY and CDR2 is SYGVKD in the germline V gene. The CDR3 DNA reads TGTGCCATCAGTGATGACAGGAGACGAACTGAAGCTTTCTTT. Its translation is CAISDDRRRTEAFF.

The V gene is TRBV5-4, the J gene TRBJ2-7; 7 positions agree with TRBD2. CDR3 size: 13 residues. The V segment lost 7 bases and the J segment 4 bases; nucleotides outside the gene matches: 8. Germline V lookup: CDR1 SGHNT, CDR2 YYREEE (reference sequence). CDR3 protein: CASPRRGTYEQYF. The CDR3 DNA reads as TGTGCCAGCCCGCGGCGGGGGACGTACGAGCAGTACTTC.

The chain combines TRBV27 with TRBJ2-5; 7 bases match TRBD2. CDR3 length: 13 residues. J was trimmed by 1 base and V by 6 bases; bases with no gene match: 2. Per germline, CDR1 MNHEY and CDR2 SMNVEV (reference sequence). The CDR3 region has the DNA TGTGCCAGCAGCACGGGGGGCCAAGAGACCCAGTACTTC. Encoded protein: CASSTGGQETQYF.

In nucleotides, the CDR3 is TGTGCCAGCAGCCAGGAGGCACGGGACTATGGCTACACCTTC. Translating it yields CASSQEARDYGYTF. J is TRBJ1-2 and V is TRBV5-4; no definite D call. Germline V gene lookup returns CDR1 SGHNT and CDR2 YYREEE (reference sequence). V was clipped by 4 bases and J by 3 bases, with 13 bases between them. This CDR3 spans 14 amino acids. The whole variable domain, filled in from reference TRBV5-4 and TRBJ1-2, reads ETGVTQSPTHLIKTRGQQVTLRCSSQSGHNTVSWYQQALGQGPQFIFQYYREEENGRGNFPPRFSGLQFPNYSSELNVNALELDDSALYLCASSQEARDYGYTFGSGTRLTVV.

This clone showed up just once. The chain employs TRBV30 and TRBJ1-4; D is unresolved. Germline CDR1 reads GTSNPN; CDR2 reads SVGIG (reference sequence). The CDR3 is made up of 12 amino acids. The CDR3 reads CARGPTNEKLFF. The CDR3, as DNA: TGTGCACGAGGGCCAACTAATGAAAAACTGTTTTTT.

This clone was observed a single time. The chain joins TRBV3-1 (or the pseudogene TRBV3-2) to TRBJ2-1, with 14 nucleotides matching TRBD2. This CDR3 spans 16 amino acids. V shed 6 bases, J shed 9 bases, and the junction held 10 bases outside the gene matches. Germline assignment: CDR1 LGHDT and CDR2 YNNKEL (reference sequence). The CDR3 sequence is CASRISGTSGGGEQFF. The CDR3 coding sequence is TGTGCCAGCAGAATTTCCGGGACTAGCGGGGGCGGTGAGCAGTTCTTC.

There are a few counts of this clone. V gene TRBV29-1 combines with J gene TRBJ1-2; D possibly corresponds to TRBD1 (6 bases). The CDR3 length is 15 residues. CDR1 and CDR2 (germline): SQVTM, ANQGSEA. The germline V and J ends were trimmed by 5 bases and 5 bases, with 21 bases remaining between them. CDR3 loop: CSVLVSGGDLYGYTF. The CDR3 nucleotides are TGCAGCGTTCTGGTTTCGGGGGGCGATCTTTATGGCTACACCTTC.

CDR3 loop: CASKGPVHDTQYF. Here the CDR3 DNA reads TGTGCCAGCAAGGGGCCAGTTCACGATACGCAGTATTTT. The rearrangement joins TRBV27 to TRBJ2-3; possible D gene TRBD1, 5 bases. The CDR3 contains 13 residues. CDR1 is MNHEY and CDR2 is SMNVEV in the germline V gene (reference sequence). With 7 bases removed from V and 6 bases from J, the gap between germline ends came to 14 bases.

In its sample, this clone was seen a few times. CDR3 nucleotide sequence: TGTGCCAGCAGTTTAACCTGGACAACCTATAATTCACCCCTCCACTTT. As protein: CASSLTWTTYNSPLHF. V usage is TRBV27 and J usage is TRBJ1-6, with D possibly being TRBD1 (5 bases). Germline CDR1 is MNHEY and CDR2 is SMNVEV (reference sequence). This CDR3 has 16 residues. V shed 2 bases and J shed 2 bases, with 10 bases lying between them.

V is TRBV5-1 and J is TRBJ2-5, with D perhaps matching TRBD1 (6 bases). Germline CDR1 SGHRS, CDR2 YFSETQ. V lost 0 bases and J 5 bases, leaving 11 bases between the germline ends. This CDR3 region has 14 residues. CDR3 DNA: TGCGCCAGCAGCTTGGAAGGGGGTCCGGAGACCCAGTACTTC. Translating it yields CASSLEGGPETQYF.

The rearrangement uses TRBV18 and TRBJ2-3; 9 bases are a match to TRBD1. This CDR3 has 15 amino acids. J gave up 1 base and V 5 bases, and 4 bases lay outside the gene matches. Germline lookup yields CDR1 KGHSH and CDR2 LQKENI. Here the CDR3 DNA reads TGTGCCAGCTCAACCCGGACAGGGGGCACAGATACGCAGTATTTT. Translation: CASSTRTGGTDTQYF.

CDR3 protein: CASSQPRTGYNEKLFF. As DNA, the CDR3 is TGCGCCAGCAGCCAACCTCGGACAGGATATAATGAAAAACTGTTTTTT. This sequence joins TRBV4-1 and TRBJ1-4, with 7 nucleotides matching TRBD1. This CDR3 is built from 16 residues. From germline, CDR1 is MGHRA and CDR2 YSYEKL. With 2 bases clipped from V and 4 bases from J, the junction kept 7 bases outside the gene matches.

The V call is TRBV6-5, the J call TRBJ2-7; TRBD2 agrees at 13 bases. CDR1 and CDR2 from the germline V gene are MNHEY and SVGAGI. V shed 10 bases and J 1 base; nucleotides not matched to a gene: 4. The CDR3 has 14 residues. CDR3 bases: TGTGCCACCCAGACTAGCGGGGGGTCCTACGAGCAGTACTTC. Translated: CATQTSGGSYEQYF.

DNA of the CDR3: TGTGCCACCAGCAGACACCTAGCGGGGGGTACCTACGAGCAGTACTTC. Protein product: CATSRHLAGGTYEQYF. This chain uses TRBV15 with TRBJ2-7; TRBD2 agrees at 11 bases. Germline loops: CDR1 LNHNV, CDR2 YYDKDF (reference sequence). V shed 2 bases and J 2 bases; nucleotides not matched to a gene: 5. This CDR3 has 16 residues.

The CDR3 here is CAMGPGQDYEQYF. CDR3 DNA: TGTGCCATGGGGCCGGGACAGGACTACGAGCAGTACTTC. The chain is built from TRBV10-3 and TRBJ2-7, with TRBD1 matching over 8 bases. The ends lost 9 bases at V and 3 bases at J; junction bases unmatched: 7. The CDR3 totals 13 residues. The V gene's germline CDR1 is ENHRY and CDR2 SYGVKD.

This chain connects TRBV14 to TRBJ1-1; 7 nucleotides line up with TRBD1. CDR3 length: 13 amino acids. Germline CDR1 SGHDN, CDR2 FVKESK. Germline trimming cut 6 bases from V and 5 bases from J; bases unmatched to any gene: 6. CDR3 protein: CASRPDRVTEAFF. CDR3 nucleotides: TGTGCCAGCAGGCCAGACAGGGTTACTGAAGCTTTCTTT.

This clone was counted a single time. The V and J genes are TRBV19 and TRBJ1-5, with 8 bases aligning to TRBD1. V lost 9 bases and J lost 1; bases outside the gene matches: 8. The CDR3 is 15 residues long. Germline V gives CDR1 LNHDA, CDR2 SQIVND (reference sequence). The CDR3 DNA follows: TGTGCCAGCTCATTGGGACAGGTCAGCAATCAGCCCCAGCATTTT. It yields the protein CASSLGQVSNQPQHF.

This chain joins TRBV18 and TRBJ1-6; 9 positions match TRBD1. Germline assignment: CDR1 KGHSH and CDR2 LQKENI. The V and J ends lost 3 bases and 6 bases, in that order; junction bases with no gene match: 6. The CDR3 spans 16 residues. CDR3 protein: CASSPRQGGSNSPLHF. The CDR3 DNA is TGTGCCAGCTCACCGAGACAGGGGGGTTCTAATTCACCCCTCCACTTT.

The genes are TRBV4-2 and TRBJ1-2; 7 nucleotides align to TRBD1. Germline loops: CDR1 LGHNA, CDR2 YNFKEQ. Trimming took 5 bases from V and 2 from J; bases not matched to a gene: 2. The CDR3 is 13 residues long. CDR3 DNA sequence: TGTGCCAGCAGCGAACAGGGGAACTATGGCTACACCTTC. Its protein is CASSEQGNYGYTF.

The chain carries TRBV5-1 and TRBJ2-2; 9 positions agree with TRBD2. Looked up from germline, CDR1 is SGHRS and CDR2 is YFSETQ. CDR3 length: 15 residues. V lost 6 bases and J lost 7; bases outside the gene matches: 10. CDR3 bases: TGCGCCAGCAACCCCCGCGGGGGGGATAGCGGGGAGCTGTTTTTT. This translates into CASNPRGGDSGELFF.

The J gene is TRBJ1-1, the V gene TRBV12-3 or TRBV12-4; unclear D gene. The CDR3 sequence is 13 residues long. The V end was cut by 7 bases, the J end by 0 bases, with 9 bases between. The CDR3 reads CASILSMNTEAFF. In DNA form, the CDR3 reads TGTGCCAGCATCCTGAGTATGAACACTGAAGCTTTCTTT.

The chain has TRBV4-1 and TRBJ2-1; possibly TRBD1 for D (5 bases). V was pared by 0 bases and J by 1 base, with 13 bases between. CDR1 and CDR2 (germline): MGHRA, YSYEKL. This CDR3 has 17 amino acids. The CDR3 here is CASSQDHGRVSYNEQFF. The CDR3 DNA is TGCGCCAGCAGCCAAGATCACGGCAGGGTGTCCTACAATGAGCAGTTCTTC.

In its sample, this clone was seen a few times. The genes are TRBV6-6 and TRBJ1-2; 7 nucleotides align to TRBD1. The junction had 3 bases not matched to a gene; V was cut back by 4 bases and J by 4 bases. This CDR3 spans 13 amino acids. Germline V lookup: CDR1 MNHNY, CDR2 SVGAGI (reference sequence). The CDR3 protein is CASSLGQRYGYTF. The CDR3 DNA sequence: TGTGCCAGCAGTTTGGGACAGCGCTATGGCTACACCTTC.

The chain links TRBV11-2 to TRBJ2-1; D may be TRBD2 (6 bases). Germline CDR1 reads SGHAT; CDR2 reads FQNNGV. The CDR3 spans 13 residues. Trimming removed 5 bases at V and 13 bases at J, with 18 bases between. The CDR3 DNA reads TGTGCCAGCAGCGTTAGTGTCCGGGACTCCCAGTTCTTC. Protein product: CASSVSVRDSQFF.

The rearrangement links TRBV3-1 (or the pseudogene TRBV3-2) to TRBJ2-1, with 8 nucleotides matching TRBD2. From germline, CDR1 is LGHDT and CDR2 YNNKEL (reference sequence). Losses at the gene ends were 0 bases for V and 6 bases for J; bases not matched to a gene: 7. This CDR3 is 16 amino acids long. The CDR3 DNA follows: TGTGCCAGCAGCCAAGATCTCGCGGGGGGCGGCAATGAGCAGTTCTTC. It encodes CASSQDLAGGGNEQFF.

The rearrangement links TRBV19 to TRBJ2-7; 7 bases match TRBD1. The CDR3 covers 16 residues. With V trimmed by 5 bases and J by 5 bases, 15 bases remained unmatched. Germline V CDR1 and CDR2: LNHDA, SQIVND (reference sequence). CDR3 protein: CASSPRQGGILNEQYF. In nucleotides, the CDR3 is TGTGCCAGTAGTCCCCGACAGGGTGGGATTCTCAACGAGCAGTACTTC.

V is TRBV5-5 and J is TRBJ2-2, with TRBD2 as a possible D gene (6 bases). Trimming removed 3 bases at V and 1 base at J, with 13 bases between. Germline V gene sequence: CDR1 SGHKS, CDR2 YYEKEE (reference sequence). The CDR3 has 16 residues. This chain's CDR3 is CASSSTGGLNTGELFF. CDR3 bases: TGTGCCAGCAGCTCCACCGGGGGATTGAACACCGGGGAGCTGTTTTTT.

The V and J genes are TRBV11-2 and TRBJ2-5; possible D gene TRBD1, 6 bases. Germline loops: CDR1 SGHAT, CDR2 FQNNGV. Between the trimmed V and J ends, which lost 3 bases and 2 bases, there was a span of 7 bases. The CDR3 is made up of 13 amino acids. The CDR3 loop is CASSFDRQETQYF. The CDR3 coding sequence is TGTGCCAGCAGCTTCGACAGGCAAGAGACCCAGTACTTC.